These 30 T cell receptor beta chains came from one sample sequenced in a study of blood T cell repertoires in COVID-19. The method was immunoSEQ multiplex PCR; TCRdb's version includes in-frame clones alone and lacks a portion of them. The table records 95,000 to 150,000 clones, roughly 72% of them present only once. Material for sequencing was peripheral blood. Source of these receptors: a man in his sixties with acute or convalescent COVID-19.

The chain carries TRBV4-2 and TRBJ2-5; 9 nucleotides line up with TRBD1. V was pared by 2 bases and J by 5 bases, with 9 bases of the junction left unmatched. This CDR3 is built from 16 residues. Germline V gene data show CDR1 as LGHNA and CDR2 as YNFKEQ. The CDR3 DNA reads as TGTGCCAGCAGCCAAAATCCGGGACAGGGATGGGAGACCCAGTACTTC. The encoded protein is CASSQNPGQGWETQYF.

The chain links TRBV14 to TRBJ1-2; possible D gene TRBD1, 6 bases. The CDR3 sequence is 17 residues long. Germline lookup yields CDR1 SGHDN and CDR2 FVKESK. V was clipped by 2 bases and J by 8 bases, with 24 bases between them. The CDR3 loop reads CASSQINHATGREGYTF. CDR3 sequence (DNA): TGTGCCAGCAGCCAAATCAACCACGCTACAGGGAGAGAAGGCTACACCTTC.

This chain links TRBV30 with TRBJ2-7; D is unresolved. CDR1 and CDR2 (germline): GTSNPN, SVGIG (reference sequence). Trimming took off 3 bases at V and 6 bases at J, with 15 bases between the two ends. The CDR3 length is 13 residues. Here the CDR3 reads CAWSASGLREQYF. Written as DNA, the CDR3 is TGTGCCTGGAGCGCATCCGGTCTCCGCGAGCAGTACTTC.

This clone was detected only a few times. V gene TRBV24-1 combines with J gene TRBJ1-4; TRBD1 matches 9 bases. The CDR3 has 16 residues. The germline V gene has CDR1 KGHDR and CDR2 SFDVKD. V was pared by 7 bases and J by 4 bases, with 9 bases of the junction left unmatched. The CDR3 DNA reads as TGTGCCACCAGACTGGGAGGGGGACAGGGTAATGAAAAACTGTTTTTT. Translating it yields CATRLGGGQGNEKLFF.

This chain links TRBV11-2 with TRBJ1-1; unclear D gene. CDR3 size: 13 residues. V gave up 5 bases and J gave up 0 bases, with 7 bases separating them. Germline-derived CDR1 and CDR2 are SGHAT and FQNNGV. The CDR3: CASSRNLNTEAFF. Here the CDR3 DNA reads TGTGCCAGCAGCCGCAACTTGAACACTGAAGCTTTCTTT. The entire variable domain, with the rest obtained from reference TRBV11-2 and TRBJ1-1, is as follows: EAGVAQSPRYKIIEKRQSVAFWCNPISGHATLYWYQQILGQGPKLLIQFQNNGVVDDSQLPKDRFSAERLKGVDSTLKIQPAKLEDSAVYLCASSRNLNTEAFFGQGTRLTVV.

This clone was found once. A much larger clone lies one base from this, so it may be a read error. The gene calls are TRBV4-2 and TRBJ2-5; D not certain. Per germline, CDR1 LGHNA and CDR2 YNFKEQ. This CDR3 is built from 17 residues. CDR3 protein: CASSHPSSELYQETQHF. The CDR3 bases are TGTGCCAGCAGCCACCCTTCCAGCGAATTGTACCAAGAGACCCAGCACTTC.

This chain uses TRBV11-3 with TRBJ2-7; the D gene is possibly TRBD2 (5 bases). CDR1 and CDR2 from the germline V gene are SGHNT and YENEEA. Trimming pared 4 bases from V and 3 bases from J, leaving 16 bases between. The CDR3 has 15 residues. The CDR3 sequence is CASSSHELAFYEQYF. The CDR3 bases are TGTGCCAGCAGCTCCCACGAGCTAGCCTTCTACGAGCAGTACTTC.

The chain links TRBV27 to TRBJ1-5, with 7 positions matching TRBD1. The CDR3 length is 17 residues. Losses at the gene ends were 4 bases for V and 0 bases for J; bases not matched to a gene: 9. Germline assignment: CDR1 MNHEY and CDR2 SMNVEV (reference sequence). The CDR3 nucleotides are TGTGCCAGCAGTTCACTTAAACAGGGGCGTAGCAATCAGCCCCAGCATTTT. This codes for CASSSLKQGRSNQPQHF.

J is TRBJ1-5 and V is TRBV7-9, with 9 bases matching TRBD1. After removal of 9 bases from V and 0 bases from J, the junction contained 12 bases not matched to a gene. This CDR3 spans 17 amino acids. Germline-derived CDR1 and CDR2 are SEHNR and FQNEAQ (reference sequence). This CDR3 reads CASSPGQGFDSNQPQHF. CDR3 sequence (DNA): TGTGCCAGTTCTCCGGGACAGGGATTCGATAGCAATCAGCCCCAGCATTTT.

The DNA for the CDR3 is TGTGCCAGCAGACGGGGGGGGCCCAATGAGCAGTTCTTC. Translation gives CASRRGGPNEQFF. The rearrangement joins TRBV6-5 to TRBJ2-1; 8 positions agree with TRBD2. The germline V gene encodes CDR1 MNHEY and CDR2 SVGAGI. CDR3 size: 13 residues. V lost 6 bases and J lost 6; bases outside the gene matches: 4.

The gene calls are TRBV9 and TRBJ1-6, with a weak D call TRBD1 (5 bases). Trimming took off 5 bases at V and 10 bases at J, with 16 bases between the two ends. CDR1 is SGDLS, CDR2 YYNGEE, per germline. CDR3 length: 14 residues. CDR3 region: CASSPLQVRSPLHF. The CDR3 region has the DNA TGTGCCAGCAGTCCTCTACAGGTTCGGTCACCCCTCCACTTT.

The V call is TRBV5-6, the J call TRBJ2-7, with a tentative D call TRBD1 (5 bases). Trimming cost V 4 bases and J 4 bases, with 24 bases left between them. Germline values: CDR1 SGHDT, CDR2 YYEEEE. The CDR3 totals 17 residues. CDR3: CASSVLQTGPKLYEQYF. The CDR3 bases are TGTGCCAGCAGCGTACTTCAAACAGGACCCAAGCTTTACGAGCAGTACTTC.

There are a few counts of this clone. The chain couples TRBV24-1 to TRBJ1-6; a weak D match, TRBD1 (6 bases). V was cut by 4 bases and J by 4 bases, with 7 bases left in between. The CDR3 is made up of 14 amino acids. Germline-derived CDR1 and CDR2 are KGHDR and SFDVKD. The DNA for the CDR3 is TGTGCCACCAGTGAGGGACAATATAATTCACCCCTCCACTTT. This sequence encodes CATSEGQYNSPLHF.

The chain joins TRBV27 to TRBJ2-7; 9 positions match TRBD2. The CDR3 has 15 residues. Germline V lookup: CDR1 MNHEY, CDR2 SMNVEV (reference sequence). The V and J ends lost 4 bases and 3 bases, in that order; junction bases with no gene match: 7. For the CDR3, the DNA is TGTGCCAGCAGTTATGAAGCGGGAGGATTCTACGAGCAGTACTTC. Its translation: CASSYEAGGFYEQYF.

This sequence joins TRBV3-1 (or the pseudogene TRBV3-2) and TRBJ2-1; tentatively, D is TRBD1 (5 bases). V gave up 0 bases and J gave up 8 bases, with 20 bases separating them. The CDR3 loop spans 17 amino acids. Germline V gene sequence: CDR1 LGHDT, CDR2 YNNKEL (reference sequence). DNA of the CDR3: TGTGCCAGCAGCCAAGATGTTAGGCAGGGTAAGCGATATGAGCAGTTCTTC. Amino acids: CASSQDVRQGKRYEQFF.

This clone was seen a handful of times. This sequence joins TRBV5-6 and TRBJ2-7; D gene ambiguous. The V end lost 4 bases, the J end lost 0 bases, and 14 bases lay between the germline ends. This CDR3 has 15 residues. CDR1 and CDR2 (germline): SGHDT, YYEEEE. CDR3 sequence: CASSPTSRNSYEQYF. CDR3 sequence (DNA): TGTGCCAGCAGCCCCACATCCAGGAACTCCTACGAGCAGTACTTC. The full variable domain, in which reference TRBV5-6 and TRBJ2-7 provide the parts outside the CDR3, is DAGVTQSPTHLIKTRGQQVTLRCSPKSGHDTVSWYQQALGQGPQFIFQYYEEEERQRGNFPDRFSGHQFPNYSSELNVNALLLGDSALYLCASSPTSRNSYEQYFGPGTRLTVT.

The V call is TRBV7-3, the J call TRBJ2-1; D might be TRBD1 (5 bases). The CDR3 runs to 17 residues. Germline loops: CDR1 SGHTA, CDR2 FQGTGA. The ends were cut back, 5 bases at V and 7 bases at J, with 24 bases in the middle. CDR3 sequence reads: CASSPQGRGKLQNEQFF. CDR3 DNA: TGTGCCAGCAGCCCCCAGGGAAGGGGTAAACTCCAGAATGAGCAGTTCTTC.

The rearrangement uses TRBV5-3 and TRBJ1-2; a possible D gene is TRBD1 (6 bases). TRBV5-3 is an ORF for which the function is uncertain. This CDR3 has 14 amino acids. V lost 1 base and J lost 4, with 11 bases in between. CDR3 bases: TGTGCCAGAAGCTTGTCAGGGGCGATCTATGGCTACACCTTC. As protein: CARSLSGAIYGYTF.

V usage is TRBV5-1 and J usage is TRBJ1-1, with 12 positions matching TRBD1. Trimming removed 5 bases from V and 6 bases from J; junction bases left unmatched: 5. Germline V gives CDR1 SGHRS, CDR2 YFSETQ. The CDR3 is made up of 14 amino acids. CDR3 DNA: TGCGCCAGCAGGGGGACAGGGGGCAACGCTGAAGCTTTCTTT. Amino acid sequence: CASRGTGGNAEAFF.

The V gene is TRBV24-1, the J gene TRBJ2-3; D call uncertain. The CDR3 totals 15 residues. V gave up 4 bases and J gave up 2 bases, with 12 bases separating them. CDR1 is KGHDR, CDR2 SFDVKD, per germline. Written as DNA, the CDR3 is TGTGCCACCAGTGACTTCTCCTCTACCACAGATACGCAGTATTTT. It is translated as CATSDFSSTTDTQYF.

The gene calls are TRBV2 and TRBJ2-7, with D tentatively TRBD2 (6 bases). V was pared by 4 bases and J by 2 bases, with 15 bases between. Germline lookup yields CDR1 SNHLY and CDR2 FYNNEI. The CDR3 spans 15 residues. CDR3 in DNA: TGTGCCAGCAGTGGGGCTAGGGCGGGACCCTACGAGCAGTACTTC. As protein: CASSGARAGPYEQYF.

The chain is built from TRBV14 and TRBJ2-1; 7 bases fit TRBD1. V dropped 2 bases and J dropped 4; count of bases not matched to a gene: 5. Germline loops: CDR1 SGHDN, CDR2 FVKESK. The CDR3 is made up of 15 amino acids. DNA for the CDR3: TGTGCCAGCAGCCAATTAGACAGGGTATACAATGAGCAGTTCTTC. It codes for CASSQLDRVYNEQFF. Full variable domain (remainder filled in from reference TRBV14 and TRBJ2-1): EAGVTQFPSHSVIEKGQTVTLRCDPISGHDNLYWYRRVMGKEIKFLLHFVKESKQDESGMPNNRFLAERTGGTYSTLKVQPAELEDSGVYFCASSQLDRVYNEQFFGPGTRLTVL.

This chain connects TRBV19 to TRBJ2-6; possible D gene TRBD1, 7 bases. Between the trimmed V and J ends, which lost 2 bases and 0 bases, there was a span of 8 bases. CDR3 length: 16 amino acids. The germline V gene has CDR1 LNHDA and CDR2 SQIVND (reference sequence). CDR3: CASSIQGGSGANVLTF. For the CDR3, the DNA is TGTGCCAGTAGTATACAGGGGGGCTCTGGGGCCAACGTCCTGACTTTC.

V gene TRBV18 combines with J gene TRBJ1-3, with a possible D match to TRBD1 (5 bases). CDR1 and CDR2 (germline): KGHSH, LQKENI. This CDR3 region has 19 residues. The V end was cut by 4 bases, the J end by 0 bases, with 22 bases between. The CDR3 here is CASSQYSSTGPGSGNTIYF. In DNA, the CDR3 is TGTGCCAGCTCACAATATTCATCTACAGGCCCAGGCTCTGGAAACACCATATATTTT.

The CDR3 DNA is TGTGCCCAGGACAGCTATAATTCACCCCTCCACTTT. Encoded protein: CAQDSYNSPLHF. The V and J genes are TRBV30 and TRBJ1-6; tentatively, D is TRBD1 (6 bases). The germline gives CDR1 GTSNPN, CDR2 SVGIG (reference sequence). The CDR3 has 12 amino acids. V was cut by 8 bases and J by 3 bases, with 8 bases left in between.

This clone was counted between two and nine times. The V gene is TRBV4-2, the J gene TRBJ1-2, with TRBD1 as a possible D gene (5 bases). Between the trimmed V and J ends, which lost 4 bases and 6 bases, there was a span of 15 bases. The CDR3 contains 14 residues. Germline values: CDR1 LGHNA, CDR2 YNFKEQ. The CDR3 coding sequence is TGTGCCAGCAGCCGCGGACACCGGACCGATGGCTACACCTTC. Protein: CASSRGHRTDGYTF.

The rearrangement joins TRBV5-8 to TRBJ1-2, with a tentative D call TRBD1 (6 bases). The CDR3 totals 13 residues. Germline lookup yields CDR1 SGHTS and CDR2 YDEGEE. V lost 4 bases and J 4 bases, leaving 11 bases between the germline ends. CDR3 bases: TGTGCCAGCAGCCTCCACAGGGTCTATGGCTACACCTTC. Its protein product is CASSLHRVYGYTF.

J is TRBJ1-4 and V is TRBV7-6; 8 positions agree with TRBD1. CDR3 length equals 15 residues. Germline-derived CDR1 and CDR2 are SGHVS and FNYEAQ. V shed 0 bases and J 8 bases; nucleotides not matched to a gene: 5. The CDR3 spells CASSLASGGAEKLFF. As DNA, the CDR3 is TGTGCCAGCAGCTTAGCGTCAGGGGGCGCGGAAAAACTGTTTTTT. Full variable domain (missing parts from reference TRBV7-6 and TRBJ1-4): GAGVSQSPRYKVTKRGQDVALRCDPISGHVSLYWYRQALGQGPEFLTYFNYEAQQDKSGLPNDRFSAERPEGSISTLTIQRTEQRDSAMYRCASSLASGGAEKLFFGSGTQLSVL.

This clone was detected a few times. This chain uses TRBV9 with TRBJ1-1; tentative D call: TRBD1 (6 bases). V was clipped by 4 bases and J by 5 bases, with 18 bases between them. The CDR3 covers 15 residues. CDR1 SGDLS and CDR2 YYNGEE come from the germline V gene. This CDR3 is CASSSDGGQGTEAFF. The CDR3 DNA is TGTGCCAGCAGCTCCGACGGGGGGCAGGGGACTGAAGCTTTCTTT.

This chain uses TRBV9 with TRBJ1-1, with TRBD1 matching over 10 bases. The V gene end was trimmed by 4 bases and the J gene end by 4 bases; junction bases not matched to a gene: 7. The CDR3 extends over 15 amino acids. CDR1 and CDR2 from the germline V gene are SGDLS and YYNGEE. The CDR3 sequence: CASSQLDRGGTEAFF. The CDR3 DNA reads TGTGCCAGCAGCCAATTGGACAGGGGGGGCACTGAAGCTTTCTTT.